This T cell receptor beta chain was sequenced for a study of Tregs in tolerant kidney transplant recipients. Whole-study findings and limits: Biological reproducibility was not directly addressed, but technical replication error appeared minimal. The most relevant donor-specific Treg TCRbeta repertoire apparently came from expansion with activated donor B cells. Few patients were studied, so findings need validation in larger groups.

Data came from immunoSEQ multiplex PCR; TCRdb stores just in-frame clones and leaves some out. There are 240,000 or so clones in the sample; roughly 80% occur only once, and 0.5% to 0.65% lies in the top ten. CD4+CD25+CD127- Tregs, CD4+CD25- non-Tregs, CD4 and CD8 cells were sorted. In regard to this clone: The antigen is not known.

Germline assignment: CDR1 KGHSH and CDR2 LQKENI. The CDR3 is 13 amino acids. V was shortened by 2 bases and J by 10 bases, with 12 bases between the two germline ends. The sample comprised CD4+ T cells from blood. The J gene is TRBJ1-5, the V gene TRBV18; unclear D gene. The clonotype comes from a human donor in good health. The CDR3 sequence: CASSPGEKRPQHF. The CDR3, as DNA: TGTGCCAGCTCACCAGGGGAGAAGCGACCCCAGCATTTT.